Shown below are 29 T cell receptor beta chains from a single sample sequenced in a study of T cell changes during pregnancy in multiple sclerosis. Repertoires were generated with immunoSEQ multiplex PCR, while TCRdb's copy carries only in-frame clones and drops some. The sample has some 110,000 clones, 85% to 95% seen once. The source was peripheral blood, collected after pregnancy. The receptor set was obtained from a female donor with multiple sclerosis, enrolled in a pregnancy study.

The V gene is TRBV19, the J gene TRBJ2-5, with D possibly TRBD1 on 5 matching bases. The CDR3 runs 15 residues. Germline CDR1 is LNHDA and CDR2 is SQIVND (reference sequence). The V end lost 0 bases, the J end lost 4 bases, and 12 bases lay between the germline ends. The CDR3 spells CASSIELVGRETQYF. CDR3 coding DNA: TGTGCCAGTAGTATAGAGTTGGTGGGGCGAGAGACCCAGTACTTC.

The chain is built from TRBV13 and TRBJ1-1; 7 positions agree with TRBD1. The J segment lost 4 bases and the V segment lost 4 bases, leaving 12 bases of the junction unmatched. CDR1 and CDR2 (germline): PRHDT, FYEKMQ (reference sequence). The CDR3 length is 16 residues. The CDR3 DNA reads as TGTGCCAGCAGCTCAGTCTTGACAGGGTTGGGCACTGAAGCTTTCTTT. Translating gives CASSSVLTGLGTEAFF.

There are a few counts of this clone. The genes are TRBV6-5 and TRBJ1-2; weak D call: TRBD1 (5 bases). The CDR3 is 13 amino acids. V lost 2 bases and J lost 9, with 13 bases in between. Germline assignment: CDR1 MNHEY and CDR2 SVGAGI. CDR3 in amino acids: CASSYGQGMSYTF. CDR3 bases: TGTGCCAGCAGTTACGGGCAGGGTATGAGCTACACCTTC.

V usage is TRBV7-2 and J usage is TRBJ1-2, with TRBD1 as a possible D gene (6 bases). V lost 4 bases and J lost 2, with 11 bases in between. The CDR3 spans 14 residues. Germline assignment: CDR1 SGHTA and CDR2 FQGNSA. The CDR3 sequence is CASSSTQGNYGYTF. In DNA, the CDR3 is TGTGCCAGCAGCTCAACTCAGGGGAACTATGGCTACACCTTC.

V usage is TRBV18 and J usage is TRBJ2-2, with D perhaps matching TRBD1 (5 bases). V dropped 2 bases and J dropped 7 bases, with 14 bases sitting between them. Germline V gene data show CDR1 as KGHSH and CDR2 as LQKENI. CDR3 length equals 15 residues. Here the CDR3 DNA reads TGTGCCAGCTCACCAAATCCCCAGGGTAACGGGGAGCTGTTTTTT. This sequence encodes CASSPNPQGNGELFF.

V usage is TRBV9 and J usage is TRBJ2-6; tentatively, D is TRBD2 (6 bases). This CDR3 contains 17 residues. Trimming took off 0 bases at V and 2 bases at J, with 12 bases between the two ends. Germline CDR1 and CDR2: SGDLS and YYNGEE. The CDR3 spells CASSVGAGGPGANVLTF. The CDR3 region has the DNA TGTGCCAGCAGCGTAGGGGCCGGGGGTCCTGGGGCCAACGTCCTGACTTTC.

V is TRBV19 and J is TRBJ2-3; the match to TRBD2 covers 8 bases. V lost 7 bases to trimming and J lost 1 base; unmatched junction nucleotides: 13. In germline, CDR1 is LNHDA, CDR2 SQIVND (reference sequence). The CDR3 has 17 amino acids. CDR3 DNA sequence: TGTGCCAGTACCCCGAGGTCAAGCGGGGGCCGCACAGATACGCAGTATTTT. As protein: CASTPRSSGGRTDTQYF.

The chain carries TRBV29-1 and TRBJ2-2; D possibly corresponds to TRBD2 (6 bases). CDR1 and CDR2 from the germline V gene are SQVTM and ANQGSEA. The CDR3 runs to 14 residues. V gave up 2 bases and J gave up 3 bases, with 10 bases separating them. The chain's CDR3 is CSVERGIDTGELFF. DNA of the CDR3: TGCAGCGTTGAACGGGGGATCGACACCGGGGAGCTGTTTTTT.

The chain links TRBV12-2 to TRBJ2-3; whether TRBD2, the table's D call, matches the DNA was not checked. TRBV12-2 is assigned pseudogene status. This CDR3 comprises 20 residues. The CDR3 sequence is CASRLHLLAGGRGSTDTQYF. The CDR3 DNA sequence: TGTGCAAGTCGCCTACACCTCCTAGCGGGGGGCAGGGGGAGCACAGATACGCAGTATTTT.

This sequence joins TRBV5-1 and TRBJ1-2; 8 bases line up with TRBD1. The V and J ends lost 4 bases and 8 bases, in that order; junction bases with no gene match: 16. The CDR3 sequence is 16 residues long. Germline assignment: CDR1 SGHRS and CDR2 YFSETQ. The CDR3 DNA follows: TGCGCCAGCAGCCCATCCCCGACAGGGGCTATCGAAGGCTACACCTTC. Translated: CASSPSPTGAIEGYTF.

This chain uses TRBV5-4 with TRBJ2-3; TRBD2 matches at 10 bases. The CDR3 has 18 amino acids. The trim removed 7 bases at V and 1 base at J, leaving 15 bases unmatched. Germline CDR1 SGHNT, CDR2 YYREEE (reference sequence). The CDR3 sequence: CASAISGGGLFGTDTQYF. In nucleotides, the CDR3 is TGTGCCAGCGCCATAAGCGGGGGGGGTCTATTCGGCACAGATACGCAGTATTTT.

In its sample, this clone was seen once. This chain uses TRBV25-1 with TRBJ1-2; possibly TRBD1 for D (6 bases). CDR1 and CDR2 from the germline V gene are MGHDK and SYGVNS. The CDR3 is 14 residues long. V was clipped by 4 bases and J by 2 bases, with 11 bases between them. This CDR3 is CASSVRDINYGYTF. CDR3 DNA: TGTGCCAGCAGTGTCCGGGACATAAACTATGGCTACACCTTC.

The gene calls are TRBV19 and TRBJ1-2; TRBD1 might be the D (5 bases). Trimming stripped 3 bases from V and 0 bases from J, with 11 bases between. Per germline, CDR1 LNHDA and CDR2 SQIVND (reference sequence). The CDR3 is 15 residues long. CDR3 sequence: CASSIGGASNYGYTF. DNA of the CDR3: TGTGCCAGTAGTATTGGTGGGGCTTCTAACTATGGCTACACCTTC.

The chain couples TRBV15 to TRBJ2-3; 7 positions match TRBD2. The CDR3 runs to 15 residues. CDR1 is LNHNV, CDR2 YYDKDF, per germline (reference sequence). V lost 8 bases and J lost 1; bases outside the gene matches: 9. The DNA for the CDR3 is TGTGCCACCCTCAACGATGCGGGGGGCACAGATACGCAGTATTTT. Translation gives CATLNDAGGTDTQYF.

This chain joins TRBV21-1 and TRBJ1-6; the D segment call TRBD1 is taken from the table without a DNA check. TRBV21-1 is a recognized pseudogene. The CDR3 runs to 15 residues. CDR3 region: CASSKAGRDNSPLHF. The CDR3 bases are TGTGCCAGCAGCAAAGCTGGCAGGGATAATTCACCCCTCCACTTT.

J is TRBJ1-3 and V is TRBV28; D unresolved. V was trimmed by 5 bases and J by 0 bases, leaving 8 bases between them. The CDR3 has 14 amino acids. Germline V gene lookup returns CDR1 MDHEN and CDR2 SYDVKM. The CDR3 here is CASSTRSSGNTIYF. The CDR3 DNA sequence: TGTGCCAGCAGTACAAGGAGCTCTGGAAACACCATATATTTT.

This chain connects TRBV7-7 to TRBJ2-2; no clear D gene. V lost 5 bases, J lost 3 bases, and 10 bases lay in between. This CDR3 region has 14 residues. Looked up from germline, CDR1 is SSHAT and CDR2 is FNYEAQ (reference sequence). CDR3 coding DNA: TGTGCCAGCAGCAGCTCATTAGACACCGGGGAGCTGTTTTTT. Amino acid sequence: CASSSSLDTGELFF.

This chain links TRBV29-1 with TRBJ2-3, with 12 bases lining up with TRBD2. The CDR3 extends over 17 amino acids. Trimming took 4 bases from V and 5 from J; bases not matched to a gene: 13. Germline lookup yields CDR1 SQVTM and CDR2 ANQGSEA. The DNA for the CDR3 is TGCAGCGTTGGGTCTAGCGGGAGGGCCGTCGCTGGAGATACGCAGTATTTT. As protein: CSVGSSGRAVAGDTQYF.

The chain is built from TRBV30 and TRBJ1-2; TRBD1 might be the D (5 bases). The germline CDR1 and CDR2 sequences are GTSNPN and SVGIG (reference sequence). This CDR3 is 14 amino acids long. The V end lost 3 bases, the J end lost 4 bases, and 15 bases lay between the germline ends. This CDR3 reads CAWSPLSGVYGYTF. The CDR3 coding sequence is TGTGCCTGGAGCCCTCTTTCGGGGGTCTATGGCTACACCTTC. The full variable domain, rest sourced from reference TRBV30 and TRBJ1-2, is SQTIHQWPATLVQPVGSPLSLECTVEGTSNPNLYWYRQAAGRGLQLLFYSVGIGQISSEVPQNLSASRPQDRQFILSSKKLLLSDSGFYLCAWSPLSGVYGYTFGSGTRLTVV.

This sequence joins TRBV6-1 and TRBJ2-5; 8 bases line up with TRBD1. Per the germline V gene, CDR1 is MNHNS and CDR2 is SASEGT. CDR3 length equals 14 residues. The trim removed 6 bases at V and 3 bases at J, leaving 6 bases unmatched. The CDR3 loop reads CASRIPGQEETQYF. DNA for the CDR3: TGTGCCAGCAGGATACCGGGACAGGAAGAGACCCAGTACTTC.

This sequence joins TRBV4-2 and TRBJ2-5, with a possible D match to TRBD1 (6 bases). From germline, CDR1 is LGHNA and CDR2 YNFKEQ. With 3 bases removed from V and 5 bases from J, the gap between germline ends came to 19 bases. The CDR3 extends over 16 amino acids. In nucleotides, the CDR3 is TGTGCCAGCAGCCAGCTACAGGGATTAGAGGTGGAGACCCAGTACTTC. Translated, it gives CASSQLQGLEVETQYF.

The chain is built from TRBV5-4 and TRBJ2-2; TRBD2 agrees at 16 bases. Germline lookup yields CDR1 SGHNT and CDR2 YYREEE (reference sequence). Germline trimming cut 3 bases from V and 4 bases from J; bases unmatched to any gene: 6. This CDR3 is built from 18 residues. The CDR3 region is CASSWGLAGGRSTGELFF. Written as DNA, the CDR3 is TGTGCCAGCAGCTGGGGACTAGCGGGGGGGCGTTCCACCGGGGAGCTGTTTTTT.

The chain combines TRBV19 with TRBJ2-2, with TRBD1 as a possible D gene (6 bases). The CDR3 has 15 amino acids. V was pared by 4 bases and J by 6 bases, with 15 bases between. Germline lookup yields CDR1 LNHDA and CDR2 SQIVND (reference sequence). CDR3 sequence (DNA): TGTGCCAGTAGTACCAACAGGGATGAGTCCGGGGAGCTGTTTTTT. Protein sequence: CASSTNRDESGELFF.

This chain connects TRBV18 to TRBJ1-1; a possible D gene is TRBD1 (6 bases). The germline V and J ends were trimmed by 2 bases and 1 base, with 17 bases remaining between them. This CDR3 contains 17 residues. The germline CDR1 and CDR2 sequences are KGHSH and LQKENI. CDR3 nucleotides: TGTGCCAGCTCACCAATAAGAGGGGGTGATGGGAACACTGAAGCTTTCTTT. This encodes CASSPIRGGDGNTEAFF. The full variable domain, completed using reference TRBV18 and TRBJ1-1, is NAGVMQNPRHLVRRRGQEARLRCSPMKGHSHVYWYRQLPEEGLKFMVYLQKENIIDESGMPKERFSAEFPKEGPSILRIQQVVRGDSAAYFCASSPIRGGDGNTEAFFGQGTRLTVV.

The CDR3 DNA reads TGTGCCAGCAGCCAGGGACTTTCAGATACGCAGTATTTT. This translates into CASSQGLSDTQYF. The J gene is TRBJ2-3, the V gene TRBV4-2; possible D gene TRBD2, 6 bases. The V gene lost 3 bases and the J gene lost 4 bases, with 8 bases spanning the gap. The CDR3 extends over 13 amino acids. Looked up from germline, CDR1 is LGHNA and CDR2 is YNFKEQ.

This clone was seen a single time. The chain uses TRBV5-5 and TRBJ1-1, with 9 bases identical to TRBD1. This CDR3 region has 15 residues. Trimming took 4 bases from V and 3 from J; bases not matched to a gene: 7. CDR1 SGHKS and CDR2 YYEKEE come from the germline V gene (reference sequence). The CDR3 DNA sequence: TGTGCCAGCAGCGGTGGGGACAGGGCTGACACTGAAGCTTTCTTT. Translating it yields CASSGGDRADTEAFF.

Only one count was recorded for this clone. The V gene is TRBV6-1, the J gene TRBJ1-5; D possibly corresponds to TRBD1 (5 bases). The CDR3 contains 11 residues. With 3 bases removed from V and 11 bases from J, the gap between germline ends came to 8 bases. Germline V gives CDR1 MNHNS, CDR2 SASEGT. Written as DNA, the CDR3 is TGTGCCAGCAGTGAGCGGGGGGCCCAGCATTTT. Translating it yields CASSERGAQHF.

The V and J genes are TRBV10-3 and TRBJ2-7; tentatively, D is TRBD2 (5 bases). The germline gives CDR1 ENHRY, CDR2 SYGVKD. CDR3 length: 14 amino acids. V lost 4 bases and J 0 bases, leaving 10 bases between the germline ends. CDR3 nucleotides: TGTGCCATCAGTGGTCATGGGAGCTCCTACGAGCAGTACTTC. Translating gives CAISGHGSSYEQYF.

CDR3 residues: CASSLDSGTGNTEAFF. CDR3 DNA: TGTGCCAGCAGCTTGGACTCCGGGACAGGGAACACTGAAGCTTTCTTT. This sequence joins TRBV7-3 and TRBJ1-1; 8 bases are shared with TRBD1. Germline lookup yields CDR1 SGHTA and CDR2 FQGTGA. V lost 3 bases to trimming and J lost 1 base; unmatched junction nucleotides: 7. The CDR3 is 16 amino acids.